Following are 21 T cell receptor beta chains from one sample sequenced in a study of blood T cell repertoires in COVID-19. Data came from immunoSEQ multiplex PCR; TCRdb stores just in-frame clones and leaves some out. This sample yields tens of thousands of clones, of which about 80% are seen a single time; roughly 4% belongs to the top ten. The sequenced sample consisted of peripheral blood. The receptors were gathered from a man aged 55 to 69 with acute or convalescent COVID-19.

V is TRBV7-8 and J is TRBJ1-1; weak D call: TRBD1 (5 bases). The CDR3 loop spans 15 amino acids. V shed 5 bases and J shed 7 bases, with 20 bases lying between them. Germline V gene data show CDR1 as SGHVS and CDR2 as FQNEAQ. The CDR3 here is CASSKARAVQGEAFF. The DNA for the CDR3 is TGTGCCAGCAGCAAGGCCCGGGCCGTCCAGGGTGAAGCTTTCTTT.

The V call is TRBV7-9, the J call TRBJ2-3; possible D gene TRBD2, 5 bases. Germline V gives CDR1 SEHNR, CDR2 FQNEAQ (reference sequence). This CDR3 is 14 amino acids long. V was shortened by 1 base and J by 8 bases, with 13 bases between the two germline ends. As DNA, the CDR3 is TGTGCCAGCAGCTTAGGGGCGGAGGCAGGTACGCAGTATTTT. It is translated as CASSLGAEAGTQYF.

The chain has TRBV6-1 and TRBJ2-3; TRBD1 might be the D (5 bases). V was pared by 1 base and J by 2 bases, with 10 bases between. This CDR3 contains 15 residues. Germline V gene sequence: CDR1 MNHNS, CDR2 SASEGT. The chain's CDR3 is CASSEGQYYTDTQYF. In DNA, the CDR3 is TGTGCCAGCAGTGAAGGACAGTACTACACAGATACGCAGTATTTT.

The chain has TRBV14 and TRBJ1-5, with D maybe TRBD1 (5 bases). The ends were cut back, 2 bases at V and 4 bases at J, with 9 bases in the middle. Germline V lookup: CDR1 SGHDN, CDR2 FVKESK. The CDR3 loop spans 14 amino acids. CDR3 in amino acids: CASSQFGGNQPQHF. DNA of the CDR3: TGTGCCAGCAGCCAATTTGGGGGGAATCAGCCCCAGCATTTT. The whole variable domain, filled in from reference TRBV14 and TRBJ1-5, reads EAGVTQFPSHSVIEKGQTVTLRCDPISGHDNLYWYRRVMGKEIKFLLHFVKESKQDESGMPNNRFLAERTGGTYSTLKVQPAELEDSGVYFCASSQFGGNQPQHFGDGTRLSIL.

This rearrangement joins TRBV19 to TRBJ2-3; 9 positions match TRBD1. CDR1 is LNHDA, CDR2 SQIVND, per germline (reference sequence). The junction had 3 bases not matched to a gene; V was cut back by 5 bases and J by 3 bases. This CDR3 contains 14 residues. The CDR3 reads CASSLTGGTDTQYF. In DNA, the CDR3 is TGTGCCAGTAGTTTGACAGGGGGTACAGATACGCAGTATTTT.

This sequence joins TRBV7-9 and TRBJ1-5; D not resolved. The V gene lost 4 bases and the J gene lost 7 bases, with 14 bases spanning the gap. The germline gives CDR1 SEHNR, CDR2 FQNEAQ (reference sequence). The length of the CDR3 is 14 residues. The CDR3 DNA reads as TGTGCCAGCAGCTCTACCGGCGGCGAACAGCCCCAGCATTTT. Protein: CASSSTGGEQPQHF.

The CDR3 DNA reads TGTGCCAGTAGCACCGGGGGACGCTACGAGCAGTACTTC. This translates into CASSTGGRYEQYF. The chain recombines TRBV19 with TRBJ2-7, with D possibly being TRBD2 (6 bases). The CDR3 is made up of 13 amino acids. From germline, CDR1 is LNHDA and CDR2 SQIVND (reference sequence). The V gene lost 6 bases and the J gene lost 3 bases, with 12 bases spanning the gap.

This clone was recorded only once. CDR3 region: CASSLVTGTYNEQFF. The CDR3 DNA reads as TGTGCCAGCAGCTTGGTTACGGGGACCTACAATGAGCAGTTCTTC. The chain links TRBV5-8 to TRBJ2-1; a possible D gene is TRBD2 (5 bases). The V gene lost 0 bases and the J gene lost 2 bases, with 9 bases spanning the gap. CDR1 and CDR2 (germline): SGHTS, YDEGEE. The CDR3 spans 15 residues.

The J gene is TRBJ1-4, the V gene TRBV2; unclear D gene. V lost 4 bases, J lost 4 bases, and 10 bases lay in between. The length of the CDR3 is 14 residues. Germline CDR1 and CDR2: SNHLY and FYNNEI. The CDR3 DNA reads TGTGCCAGCAGTGCGTCGGGAGTTAATGAAAAACTGTTTTTT. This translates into CASSASGVNEKLFF. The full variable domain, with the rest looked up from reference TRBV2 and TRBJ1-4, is EPEVTQTPSHQVTQMGQEVILRCVPISNHLYFYWYRQILGQKVEFLVSFYNNEISEKSEIFDDQFSVERPDGSNFTLKIRSTKLEDSAMYFCASSASGVNEKLFFGSGTQLSVL.

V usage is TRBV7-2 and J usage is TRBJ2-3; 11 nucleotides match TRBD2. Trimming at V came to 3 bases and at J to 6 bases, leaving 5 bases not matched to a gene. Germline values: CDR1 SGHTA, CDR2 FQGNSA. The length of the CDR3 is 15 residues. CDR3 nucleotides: TGTGCCAGCAGCTTTAGCGGGGGGGCAGCGGATACGCAGTATTTT. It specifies CASSFSGGAADTQYF.

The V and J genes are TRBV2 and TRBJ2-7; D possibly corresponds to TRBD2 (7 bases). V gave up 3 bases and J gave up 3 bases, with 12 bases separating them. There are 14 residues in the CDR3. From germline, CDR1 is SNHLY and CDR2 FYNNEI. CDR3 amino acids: CASSDGGGGYEQYF. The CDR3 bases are TGTGCCAGCAGTGATGGGGGCGGGGGCTACGAGCAGTACTTC.

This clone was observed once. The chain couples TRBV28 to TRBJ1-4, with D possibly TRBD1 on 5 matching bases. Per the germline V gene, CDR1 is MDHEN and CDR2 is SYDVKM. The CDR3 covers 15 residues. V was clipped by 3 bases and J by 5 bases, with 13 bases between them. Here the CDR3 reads CASSFWGGSNEKLFF. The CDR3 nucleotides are TGTGCCAGCAGTTTTTGGGGGGGGTCAAATGAAAAACTGTTTTTT.

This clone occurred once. The CDR3 DNA reads as TGTGCCAGCAGCCCCGTCCCGGGACTAGCGGGGGGCCCCCTCCAAGAGACCCAGTACTTC. Amino acids: CASSPVPGLAGGPLQETQYF. The gene calls are TRBV5-4 and TRBJ2-5; 15 bases fit TRBD2. Per germline, CDR1 SGHNT and CDR2 YYREEE (reference sequence). The CDR3 has 20 amino acids. V was pared by 4 bases and J by 1 base, with 14 bases of the junction left unmatched.

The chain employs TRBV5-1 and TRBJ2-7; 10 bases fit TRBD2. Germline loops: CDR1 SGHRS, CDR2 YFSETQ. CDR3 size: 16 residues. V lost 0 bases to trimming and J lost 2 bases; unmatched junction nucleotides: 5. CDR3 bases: TGCGCCAGCAGCTTGGCAGCAGCGGGGGGGCCCTACGAGCAGTACTTC. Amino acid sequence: CASSLAAAGGPYEQYF.

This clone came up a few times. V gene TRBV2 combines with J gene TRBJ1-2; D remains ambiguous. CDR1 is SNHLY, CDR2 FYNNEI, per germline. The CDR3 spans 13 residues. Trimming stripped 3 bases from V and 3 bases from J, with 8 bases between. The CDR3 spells CASSENSYYGYTF. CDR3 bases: TGTGCCAGCAGTGAGAACAGCTACTATGGCTACACCTTC.

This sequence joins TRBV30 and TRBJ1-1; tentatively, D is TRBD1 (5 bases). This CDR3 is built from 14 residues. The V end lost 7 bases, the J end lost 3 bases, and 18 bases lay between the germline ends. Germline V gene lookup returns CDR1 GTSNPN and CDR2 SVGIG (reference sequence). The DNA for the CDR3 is TGTGCCTCGGGCCAGGACACACTTGACACTGAAGCTTTCTTT. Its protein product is CASGQDTLDTEAFF.

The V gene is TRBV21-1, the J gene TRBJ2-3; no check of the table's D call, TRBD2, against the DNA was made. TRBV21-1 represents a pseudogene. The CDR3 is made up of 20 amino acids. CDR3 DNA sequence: TGTGCCAGCAGCAAAGGGACCGGGCGGGGGCCCCCTTACTGCACAGATACGCAGTATTTT. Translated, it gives CASSKGTGRGPPYCTDTQYF.

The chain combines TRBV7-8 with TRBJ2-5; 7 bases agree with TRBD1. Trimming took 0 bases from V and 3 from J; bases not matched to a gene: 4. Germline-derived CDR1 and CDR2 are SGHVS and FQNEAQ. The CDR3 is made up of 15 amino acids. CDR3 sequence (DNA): TGTGCCAGCAGCTTAGCAGGGGGCAGTGAAGAGACCCAGTACTTC. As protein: CASSLAGGSEETQYF.

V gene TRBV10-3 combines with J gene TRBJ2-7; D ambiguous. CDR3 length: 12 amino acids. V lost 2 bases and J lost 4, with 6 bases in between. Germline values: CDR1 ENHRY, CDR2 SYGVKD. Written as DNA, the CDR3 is TGTGCCATCAGTGAGGGAGAATACGAGCAGTACTTC. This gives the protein CAISEGEYEQYF.

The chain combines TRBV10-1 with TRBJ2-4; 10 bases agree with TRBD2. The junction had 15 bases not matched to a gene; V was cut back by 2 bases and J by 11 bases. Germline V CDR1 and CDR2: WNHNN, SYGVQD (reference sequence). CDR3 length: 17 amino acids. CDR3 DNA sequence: TGCGCCAGCAGTGAGCCTCATCTAGCGGGGGATAAACAAGTTCAGTACTTC. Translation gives CASSEPHLAGDKQVQYF.

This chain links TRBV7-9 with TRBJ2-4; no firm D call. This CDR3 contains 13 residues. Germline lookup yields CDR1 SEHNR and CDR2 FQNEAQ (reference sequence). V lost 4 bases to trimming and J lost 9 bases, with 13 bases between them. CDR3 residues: CASSSLLESIQYF. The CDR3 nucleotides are TGTGCCAGCAGCTCGCTCCTAGAGAGCATTCAGTACTTC.